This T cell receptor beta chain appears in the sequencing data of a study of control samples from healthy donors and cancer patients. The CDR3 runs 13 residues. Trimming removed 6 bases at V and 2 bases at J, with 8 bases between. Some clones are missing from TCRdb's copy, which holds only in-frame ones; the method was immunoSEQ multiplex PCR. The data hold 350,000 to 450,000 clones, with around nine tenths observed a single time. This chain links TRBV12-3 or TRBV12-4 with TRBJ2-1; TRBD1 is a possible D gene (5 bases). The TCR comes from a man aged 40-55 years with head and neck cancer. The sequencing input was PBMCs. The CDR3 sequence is CASSSTAYNEQFF. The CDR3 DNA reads TGTGCCAGCAGCTCGACAGCCTACAATGAGCAGTTCTTC.